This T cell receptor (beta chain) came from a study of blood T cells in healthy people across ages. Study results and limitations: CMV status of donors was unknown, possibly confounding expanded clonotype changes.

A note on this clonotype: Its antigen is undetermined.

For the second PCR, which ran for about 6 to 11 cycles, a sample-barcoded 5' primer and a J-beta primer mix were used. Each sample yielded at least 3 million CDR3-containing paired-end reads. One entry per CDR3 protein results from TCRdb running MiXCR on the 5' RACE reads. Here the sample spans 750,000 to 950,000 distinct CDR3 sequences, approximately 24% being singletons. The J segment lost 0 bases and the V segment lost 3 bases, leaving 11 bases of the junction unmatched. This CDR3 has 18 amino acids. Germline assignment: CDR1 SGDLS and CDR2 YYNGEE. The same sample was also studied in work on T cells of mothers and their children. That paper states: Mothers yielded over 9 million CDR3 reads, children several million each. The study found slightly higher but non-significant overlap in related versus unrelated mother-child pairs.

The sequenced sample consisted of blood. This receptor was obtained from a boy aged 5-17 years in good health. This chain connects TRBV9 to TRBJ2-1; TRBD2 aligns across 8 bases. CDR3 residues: CASSGRLLAGSSYNEQFF. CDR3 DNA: TGTGCCAGCAGCGGGCGCCTCTTAGCGGGGAGCTCCTACAATGAGCAGTTCTTC.